Reported below is one T cell receptor (beta chain). This clone came up a few times. The specificity of this receptor is unknown. The sample holds no much larger clone one base away, and base qualities are not on file. These data come from a study of cytomegalovirus exposure and HLA in healthy donors (dated 2017 in TCRdb). For the study in its entirety: According to an earlier analysis of 587 of the donors, 150 million to 200 million T cells yielded 120 million or so unique TCR beta sequences and about 280 Gb of sequence data. Donor age, sex, ethnicity and CMV serostatus were collected together with the repertoire data. Across approximately 420 genotyped donors of the cohort, an average of approximately 220,000 unique TCR beta nucleotide sequences per donor were sequenced, and approximately 17% of those sequences were non-productive. An earlier analysis of 587 of the donors applied high-throughput TCR beta sequencing to assess whether each TCR beta V gene segment acted as functional or pseudogenic. To predict cytomegalovirus infection status, the study brought together high-throughput TCR immunosequencing, statistical association of individual TCRs with disease status, and machine learning. An early release that covered roughly 600 HLA-typed donors contained 250 to 350 gigabases of sequencing data and 65 million to 100 million unique TCR sequences. Typing coverage varied by locus: roughly 629-640 donors for A, B, C, DRB1 and DQB1; roughly 510 for DQA1; more than 600 for DPA1; about 450 for DPB1. In addition to the first cohort of about 650 subjects, a separate validation cohort of approximately 120 different subjects was used. A later analysis re-examined previously published TCR beta repertoires from 600 to 700 donors and added high-resolution HLA genotyping to investigate patterns of TCR occurrence. Genome-wide SNP genotypes for about three fifths of the roughly 670 donors were used in a later genetic analysis, which treated that subset as a discovery cohort. All discovery cohort repertoires had been generated using a single sequencing platform. Several DR-DQ haplotypes were treated as single units for association and clustering because of strong linkage in the cohort. The study profiled the T cell repertoires of about 640 subjects by immunosequencing and related them to cytomegalovirus serostatus. The aim of the study was to test whether cataloging public T cell receptors could identify signatures of past pathogen exposure. The later analysis used no new phenotypic data to find candidate immune exposures, relying instead on TCR beta sequences and their occurrence across donors. Among the roughly 400 genotyped donors, around 81% belonged to the genetic ancestry cluster associated with self-reported Caucasian donors. HLA typing covered class I and class II loci at four-digit resolution. General study outcomes and caveats: A later genetic analysis reported fewer N-insertions in productive TCRs among donors in an Asian-associated ancestry cluster than the roughly 620-donor mean. CMV serostatus was the only immune exposure information available for the cohort. Cytomegalovirus status was reported to be diagnosed by the classifier with high specificity and sensitivity in both the original and validation cohorts. The study listed over 150 TCR beta chains as associated with cytomegalovirus. V-gene and J-gene trimming of TCR beta chains was associated with a missense DCLRE1C variant in a later genetic analysis, and the association was replicated in an independent cohort. When HLA alleles, especially DR and DQ, strongly co-occurred, TCR associations were difficult to assign to individual alleles. In an earlier analysis of approximately 590 of the donors, most TCR beta V segments appeared in productive rearrangements about 90% or about 30% of the time, broadly matching IMGT annotations. A later analysis found that most CMV-associated TCR beta chains appeared HLA-restricted, with HLA associations seemingly driven largely by CMV exposure. Some IMGT-functional V segments, including TRBV6-2 and TRBV6-3, could not be distinguished by the 87-base-pair reads and were therefore excluded. Because some donors lacked HLA typing at each locus, the association tests relied only on the typed subset. Across donors, most TCR sequences were observed very rarely, whereas some public TCRs were present in many individuals. In a later analysis, TCR association rates were found to vary across HLA loci, with the most associated TCRs seen for DRB1 alleles and the fewest for HLA-C alleles. Correlated functional status among segregating V segments might reflect linkage disequilibrium, but an unknown experimental factor could not be ruled out. The sequencing pipeline was judged likely to have produced a cluster of highly shared sequence variants as a technical artifact. The authors suggested that the approach could potentially be extended to other disease states and immunological phenotypes. Several of the top co-occurrence clusters appeared to be linked to parvovirus B19, influenza, CMV and Epstein-Barr virus, according to a later analysis. Presence/absence analyses assumed roughly uniform sequencing depth across donors, an assumption that may not hold. Only TCR beta chains were sequenced in this cohort, and the absence of alpha or paired-chain data limited detectable features. A further reported finding was that TCR beta sequences accurately predicted the HLA-A and HLA-B alleles for most subjects in the first cohort. Three of the identified cytomegalovirus-associated TCR beta chains were confirmed in vitro to be specific for cytomegalovirus antigens. Because counts were too low, some 16 rarely observed V segments, including chromosome 9 orphons, were excluded from the earlier analysis of a few hundred of the donors. In a later analysis, more than 15,000 TCR beta sequences were associated with specific HLA alleles at a false discovery rate of 0.05. In a later analysis, HLA-associated TCR beta chains were found to be more clonally expanded and to have lower generation probabilities than equally common non-associated chains.

The cohort consisted of some 670 healthy bone marrow donors. At the time of sampling, all cohort members were nominally healthy, though unrecorded immune exposures were likely present. CMV serostatus was positive for around 310 and negative for about half of the roughly 700 cohort members, and was not recorded for this donor. Every donor gave a peripheral blood sample, and the peripheral blood mononuclear cells from that sample were used for TCR beta sequencing. The Qiagen DNeasy Blood Extraction Kit was used to extract genomic DNA from the blood cell samples. CDR1 MDHEN and CDR2 SYDVKM were looked up in the germline V gene. Trimming takes 7 bases from V and 6 bases from J, and the germline ends sit 12 bases apart. From the cysteine through the phenylalanine, the CDR3 covers 12 amino acids. This entry keeps only the CDR3 DNA: 36 bases, framed from base 1. Library preparation used the immunoSEQ multiplex PCR assay. A mixture of 60 forward primers for TCR Vbeta segments and 13 reverse primers for TCR Jbeta segments was used in the multiplex PCR. Amplification of the CDR3 region of rearranged TCR beta genes was performed with a multiplex PCR assay on genomic DNA. Amplified TCR beta libraries were sequenced as 87-base-pair reads on the Illumina HiSeq System. The authors processed their data as follows. A later analysis tallied 75 million to 95 million unique TCR beta chains across the roughly 610 repertoires, and around 12 million of those chains were shared by two or more donors. To remove PCR and sequencing errors, raw reads were error-corrected and collapsed into unique sequences using a nearest-neighbor algorithm that merged closely related sequences. To assign V, D and J gene segments, CDR3 sequences were aligned to IMGT reference sequences. Each retained sequence needed at least a six-nucleotide match to both a V gene segment and a J gene segment. Rearrangements were classified as productive when the CDR3 lacked stop codons and remained in frame with V and J, and all other rearrangements were classified as non-productive. CDR3 was defined according to IMGT convention as the region running from the second conserved V-encoded cysteine to the conserved J-encoded phenylalanine. The earlier analysis of some 580 of the donors excluded any sequence lacking an unambiguous match to a single V gene segment. An earlier analysis of 587 of the donors called V segments functional above 56.7% productive rearrangements and segregating when the between-donor standard deviation exceeded 5%. A statistical classification framework was developed to diagnose cytomegalovirus status using the catalog of TCR beta chain sequences. In a later analysis, TCR nucleotide sequences were compared against IMGT/GENE-DB human TR gene sequences so that V and J genes could be assigned. The TCRdist pipeline was used in a later analysis to assign CDR3 sequences and most-parsimonious VDJ recombination scenarios. A later analysis defined each TCR beta chain by its CDR3 amino acid sequence plus V-gene family, and excluded reads lacking a unique V-gene family. As a way to deal with suspected cross-contamination and a sequencing artifact, a later analysis dropped 592 nucleotide sequences that were highly shared and had low generation probability. In a later analysis, a clonal expansion index for each public chain was calculated from normalized within-repertoire ranks of inferred template counts. A later analysis computed generation probabilities with a VDJ recombination model fitted to out-of-frame rearrangements, and checked the results against IGoR. A later analysis scored TCR-TCR, TCR-HLA and TCR-CMV co-occurrence with hypergeometric tests, applying a repertoire-size bias correction to TCR pairs. False discovery rates were estimated in a later analysis by permuting HLA or CMV assignments 20 times. In a later analysis, co-occurring TCRs were grouped using DBSCAN, and TCRdist sequence similarity was added for clustering within HLA-allele-positive subsets. Repertoires with fewer than 30,000 or more than 120,000 public chains, plus five repertoires with anomalous nucleotide sharing, were excluded from co-occurrence clustering. TCRdb holds this immuneACCESS table with in-frame rearrangements only. Some clones are missing; in checked studies, unresolved V genes explain under half, and the rest has no known cause. V, J and clone size were drawn from that table, and D and trimming were deduced from the DNA. The sample has over 95,000 clones on record, about 80% of them singletons. About 2% of the sample comes from the top ten.

The TCR originated in a human donor in good health. The rearrangement combines TRBV28 with TRBJ1-1, with TRBD1 perhaps the D gene, on 5 matching bases. The specimen was PBMCs. This receptor has the CDR3 CASMGGASEAFF. The nucleotide sequence is TGTGCCAGCATGGGAGGGGCCTCTGAAGCTTTCTTT.